Included here is one T cell receptor beta chain sequence, with context. This CDR3 is 13 amino acids long. The V and J ends lost 8 bases and 1 base respectively, with 11 bases between them. Per the germline V gene, CDR1 is SNHLY and CDR2 is FYNNEI. Amplification targeted TCR beta CDR3 regions from RNA transcripts. RT-PCR in the first round (using the HTBI primer set) targeted the TCR CDR3. One entry per CDR3 protein results from TCRdb running MiXCR on the multiplex PCR reads. The profile shows 730,000 or so distinct CDR3 sequences, around 19% of them singletons. This specimen comes from a study of T cells in Graves' hyperthyroidism and ophthalmopathy. It was uncontrolled infection, other autoimmune disease, pregnancy or lactation that excluded patients. On the basis of clinical symptoms, serum thyroxine and TRAb, thyroid ultrasound and orbital computed tomography, diagnoses were made. Sampled blood dates from first hyperthyroidism diagnosis, and it precedes any ophthalmopathy symptoms.

The receptor was derived from a woman in her forties or fifties with Graves' hyperthyroidism that later progressed to Graves' ophthalmopathy. The rearrangement uses TRBV2 and TRBJ1-1; D not certain. Sequenced sample: blood. In DNA form, the CDR3 reads TGTGCCAGCCGAGTCTGGGGGAACACTGAAGCTTTCTTT. Translated, it gives CASRVWGNTEAFF.